This TCR beta chain was documented in a study of blood T cell repertoires in COVID-19. TCRdb's table, derived via immunoSEQ multiplex PCR, lists solely in-frame clones and lacks some. The sample yields fewer than 600,000 clones, roughly 90% seen once. The recovered donors of Cohort 3 showed two negative PCRs, clearance, or symptom resolution. Trimming removed 5 bases from V and 1 base from J; junction bases left unmatched: 7. CDR3 length: 17 amino acids. The germline V gene has CDR1 SGHNT and CDR2 YENEEA. The source material was PBMCs or T cells enriched from blood (not recorded which). The clonotype was recovered from a woman aged 35 to 49 who had recovered from COVID-19. The V and J genes are TRBV11-3 and TRBJ2-5, with 13 bases identical to TRBD2. CDR3 sequence reads: CASSPRGTSGIQETQYF. DNA of the CDR3: TGTGCCAGCAGCCCCCGGGGGACTAGCGGGATCCAAGAGACCCAGTACTTC.